This T cell receptor beta chain was identified during a study of blood T cell repertoires in COVID-19. Study information: Some COVID-19 samples were acute and others convalescent; all came from the United States, Italy and Spain. The cDNA or gDNA used as material had been derived from T cells, B-cell-depleted T cells, or PBMCs.

The CDR3 has 16 amino acids. Germline assignment: CDR1 SEHNR and CDR2 FQNEAQ (reference sequence). Germline trimming cut 0 bases from V and 3 bases from J; bases unmatched to any gene: 4. In the original processing: From reference gene primer amplification, estimates of nucleated cell counts were derived. The assay was immunoSEQ multiplex PCR, and TCRdb's table has in-frame clones only and misses some. Clone size and the V and J calls come from that table; the DNA yielded D and trimming. The table includes 150,000 to 200,000 clones, 90% to 95% detected once. The clonotype originates from a woman between 50 and 59 years old with acute or convalescent COVID-19. The sequencing input was peripheral blood. The chain recombines TRBV7-9 with TRBJ1-5, with 8 bases matching TRBD1. CDR3 nucleotides: TGTGCCAGCAGCTTAGCGCTGACAGGGGACAATCAGCCCCAGCATTTT. Its protein product is CASSLALTGDNQPQHF.